A selection of T cell receptor beta chains follows, all from one sample in a study of CD8+CD57+ T cells in acquired aplastic anemia. TCRdb fed the reads into MiXCR, producing one record per CDR3 protein. The sample consists of under 350,000 distinct CDR3 sequences, approximately 58% of them appearing once. Sequencing used sorted CD4+, CD8+, or CD8+CD57+ T cells (not recorded which) from PBMCs. The receptors were gathered from a human donor with aplastic anemia. CDR3s include the opening cysteine and the closing phenylalanine or tryptophan. D genes are given only for firm matches. Rows may omit the clone size; those that give it use once, few, many or a size class.

TRBV11-2	TRBJ1-4	TRBD1	many	TGTGCCAGCAGCCGACCGGTAGGAGGGGGCGCAGCAACTAATGAAAAACTGTTTTTT	CASSRPVGGGAATNEKLFF
TRBV2	TRBJ1-1	.	many	TGTGCCAGCAGTGAAAACAGGGAAATCACTGAAGCTTTCTTT	CASSENREITEAFF
TRBV10-3	TRBJ2-1	.	.	TGTGCCATCAGTGAGACGGGAAGCTCCTACAATGAGCAGTTCTTC	CAISETGSSYNEQFF
TRBV20-1	TRBJ1-1	.	once	TGCAGTGCTCCTCAAACGTCGAACACTGAAGCTTTCTTT	CSAPQTSNTEAFF
TRBV20-1	TRBJ1-1	.	.	TGCAGTGCTACAACACCAACTAGCGGGAACACTGAAGCTTTCTTT	CSATTPTSGNTEAFF
TRBV19	TRBJ1-6	TRBD1	.	TGTGCCAGTACTACGGACAGGGTCCGTTCACCCCTCCACTTT	CASTTDRVRSPLHF
TRBV19	TRBJ2-7	.	.	TGTGCCAGTAGCGGGACTCACTTCGGGTCCTACGAGCAGTACTTC	CASSGTHFGSYEQYF
TRBV7-8	TRBJ2-1	.	.	TGTGCCAGCAGCTGGGGGGGGGGAGTACAGGGAGGCAATGAGCAGTTCTTC	CASSWGGGVQGGNEQFF
TRBV15	TRBJ2-5	TRBD2	.	TGTGCCACCAGCAGAGATAGGACTAGCGGGTGGGAAGAGACCCAGTACTTC	CATSRDRTSGWEETQYF
TRBV19	TRBJ2-7	.	.	TGTGCCAGTAGTAACAGACCCTACGAGCAGTACTTC	CASSNRPYEQYF
TRBV29-1	TRBJ1-1	.	.	TGCAGCGTTGATTCCGTTCGGGAAGCTTTCTTT	CSVDSVREAFF
TRBV19	TRBJ2-7	.	.	TGTGCCAGTAGTATTGGCGGGACCTACGAGCAGTACTTC	CASSIGGTYEQYF
TRBV6-5	TRBJ2-2	.	many	TGTGCCAGCAGGGGGTCGGGCCGGGACACCGGGGAGCTGTTTTTT	CASRGSGRDTGELFF
TRBV20-1	TRBJ2-3	.	.	TGCAGTGCTAGAGGGCATGGGGGAGGCCCTAGCACAGATACGCAGTATTTT	CSARGHGGGPSTDTQYF
TRBV5-1	TRBJ2-5	TRBD2	many	TGCGCCAGCAGCCCTACTGGCGGGAGGTTGGAGACCCAGTACTTC	CASSPTGGRLETQYF
TRBV2	TRBJ1-1	.	.	TGTGCCAGCAGTGGCCGGGGCCCTGAAGCTTTCTTT	CASSGRGPEAFF
TRBV12-3/TRBV12-4	TRBJ2-3	.	.	TGTGCCAGCAGTTTCATGTCTCACACAGATACGCAGTATTTT	CASSFMSHTDTQYF
TRBV24-1	TRBJ2-1	.	.	TGTGCCACCGCGCACGGGAACTCCTACAATGAGCAGTTCTTC	CATAHGNSYNEQFF
TRBV5-1	TRBJ1-1	TRBD1	many	TGCGCCAGCAGCTTGGAACCAGGGGGCACTGAAGCTTTCTTT	CASSLEPGGTEAFF
TRBV18	TRBJ2-5	TRBD1	.	TGTGCCAGCTCACCAGTCACAGGGGCAGCGTACTTC	CASSPVTGAAYF
TRBV19	TRBJ1-6	.	few	TGTGCCAGTAGTATAGGCGGGTGGCAGGCTTCACCCCTCCACTTT	CASSIGGWQASPLHF
TRBV2	TRBJ1-2	TRBD1	.	TGTGCCAGCGGACAGGCGCGAGGATATGGCTACACCTTC	CASGQARGYGYTF
TRBV10-3	TRBJ1-2	.	.	TGTGCCAGCAGTCGCGGGACCCCAGGACATGGCTACACCTTC	CASSRGTPGHGYTF
TRBV7-3	TRBJ1-5	TRBD1	.	TGTGCCAGCAGCTCCCAGGGGGCCAAGGGCAATCAGCCCCAGCATTTT	CASSSQGAKGNQPQHF
TRBV25-1	TRBJ1-2	TRBD1	.	TGTGCCAGCAGTCACCCAGGGGGCAGACTCTACACCTTC	CASSHPGGRLYTF
TRBV24-1	TRBJ2-3	.	.	TGTGCCACCAGTGCTTCAGGGTCTAGCACAGATACGCAGTATTTT	CATSASGSSTDTQYF
TRBV20-1	TRBJ1-1	.	many	TGCAGTGCTAGATCCGGGACACCGAACACTGAAGCTTTCTTT	CSARSGTPNTEAFF
TRBV24-1	TRBJ1-5	.	many	TGTGCCACCACTCAAGTGGAGTGCCGCAATCAGCCCCAGCATTTT	CATTQVECRNQPQHF
TRBV2	TRBJ1-3	.	many	TGTGCCAGCAGACAGTCTGGAAACACCATATATTTT	CASRQSGNTIYF